This T cell receptor beta chain was recorded in a study of T cell repertoires in cytomegalovirus infection. Overall study: In the study, CMV epitopes included recently identified HLA-C-restricted and well-studied HLA-B-restricted ones. From public TCR beta signatures came an indication of both CMV infection and matching HLA type.

Notes on the study in general: In two of eight donors, the top clonotype was HLA-C-restricted CMV-specific.

On this clonotype itself: Its cognate antigen is unknown.

Germline V gives CDR1 MNHEY, CDR2 SVGAGI. The CDR3 length is 15 residues. The ends lost 2 bases at V and 8 bases at J; junction bases unmatched: 9. MiXCR was run by TCRdb on the reads, yielding one entry per CDR3 protein. Of nearly 700,000 distinct CDR3 sequences in the sample, approximately 33% are singletons; the top ten hold about 20%. The chain employs TRBV6-5 and TRBJ2-1; 7 nucleotides align to TRBD1. This material consisted of cultured PBMCs, taken from culture after CMV antigen stimulation. This sequence was found in a human donor in good health (CMV status not recorded). Some clones in this sample may be carry-over from other donors' samples. In nucleotides, the CDR3 is TGTGCCAGCAGTTACGATGAGACAGGGTTTTATGAGCAGTTCTTC. It yields the protein CASSYDETGFYEQFF.